The clone carrying this T cell receptor (beta chain) has a handful of counts. The target antigen is unknown. TCRdb re-called the RT-PCR reads through MiXCR, storing one row per CDR3 protein. Here the sample spans just under 250,000 distinct CDR3 sequences, more than 10% being singletons. J was trimmed by 5 bases and V by 3 bases; bases with no gene match: 10. This CDR3 is built from 16 residues. CDR1 and CDR2 (germline): SNHLY, FYNNEI. The sample comes from a study of response to subunit inactivated influenza vaccine. Study results and limitations: T cells newly recruited by each seasonal influenza vaccination are few, the authors suggested.

The specimen comprised non-naive T cells sorted from PBMCs, sampled approximately 15 days before vaccination. The rearrangement links TRBV2 to TRBJ2-5, with 9 bases lining up with TRBD2. This sequence was found in a man in his forties or fifties who received an inactivated influenza vaccine. CDR3 bases: TGTGCCAGCAGTGAGAAGACTAGCGGTGGGGCGGAGACCCAGTACTTC. Protein: CASSEKTSGGAETQYF. The complete variable domain, with remaining parts taken from reference TRBV2 and TRBJ2-5, reads EPEVTQTPSHQVTQMGQEVILRCVPISNHLYFYWYRQILGQKVEFLVSFYNNEISEKSEIFDDQFSVERPDGSNFTLKIRSTKLEDSAMYFCASSEKTSGGAETQYFGPGTRLLVL.